Listed below are T cell receptor beta chains from one sample, sequenced in a study of blood T cell repertoires in COVID-19. Libraries were prepared by immunoSEQ multiplex PCR; TCRdb keeps only in-frame clonotypes and omits some of them. Of 100,000 or so clones in the sample, 80% to 85% were seen once. Input material: peripheral blood. Source of these receptors: a woman at least 80 years old with acute or convalescent COVID-19. The CDR3 runs from the conserved cysteine through the conserved F or W. D genes are given only for firm matches. Where a row states a size, it is once, few, many or the class of an expanded clone; other rows omit it.

V	size	D	J	DNA	CDR3
TRBV6-5	NA	TRBD1	TRBJ1-2	TGTGCCAGCTTATCCGGGACAGGGGGCAGCTACACCTTC	CASLSGTGGSYTF
TRBV11-2	NA	TRBD1	TRBJ2-2	TGTGCCAGCAGTTTTGGACAGGGGAAGGCCGGGGAGCTGTTTTTT	CASSFGQGKAGELFF
TRBV29-1	few	TRBD1	TRBJ1-6	TGCAGCGCCCGGACAGGGAGGGATTCACCCCTCCACTTT	CSARTGRDSPLHF
TRBV24-1	NA	TRBD2	TRBJ2-5	TGTGCCACCAGTGACTATTACGGACTAGCGGGAGGCCTCGAGACCCAGTACTTC	CATSDYYGLAGGLETQYF
TRBV3-1/TRBV3-2	NA	NA	TRBJ2-4	TGTGCCAGCAGCCAAGAACTCGAAATAGCCAAAAACATTCAGTACTTC	CASSQELEIAKNIQYF
TRBV12-5	NA	NA	TRBJ1-5	TGTGCTAGTGGTTTGCTGTCCGGGACACCTTATAGCAATCAGCCCCAGCATTTT	CASGLLSGTPYSNQPQHF
TRBV30	NA	NA	TRBJ1-4	TGTGCCTGGAAGGGAGATGCTAATGAAAAACTGTTTTTT	CAWKGDANEKLFF
TRBV11-2	NA	TRBD1	TRBJ1-1	TGTGCCAGCAGCCTCATGGGACAGTGGAACACTGAAGCTTTCTTT	CASSLMGQWNTEAFF
TRBV19	few	NA	TRBJ2-1	TGTGCCAGTAGTATGACCGGGAACAACCCCTACAATGAGCAGTTCTTC	CASSMTGNNPYNEQFF
TRBV5-4	NA	NA	TRBJ1-3	TGTGCCAGCAGCAGAGGGCCTTTTTCAAACACCATATATTTT	CASSRGPFSNTIYF
TRBV19	NA	NA	TRBJ2-2	TGTGCCAGTACCGTGACTACGAACACCGGGGAGCTGTTTTTT	CASTVTTNTGELFF
TRBV11-3	NA	TRBD2	TRBJ2-5	TGTGCCAGCAGCCGATCAGACGGGACTAGCGGGAGGGCCGGGGAGACCCAGTACTTC	CASSRSDGTSGRAGETQYF
TRBV6-5	NA	TRBD2	TRBJ2-2	TGTGCCAGCACCCCGGGACTAGCGGACACCGGGGAGCTGTTTTTT	CASTPGLADTGELFF
TRBV3-1/TRBV3-2	NA	NA	TRBJ1-1	TGTGCCAGCAGCCAAGGGGACACCTACGGCACTGAAGCTTTCTTT	CASSQGDTYGTEAFF
TRBV15	NA	TRBD2	TRBJ2-1	TGTGCCACCAGCAGAGGTCCGACGGGACTACCTTACAATGAGCAGTTCTTC	CATSRGPTGLPYNEQFF
TRBV7-2	few	TRBD1	TRBJ1-4	TGTGCCAGCAGCCCCACCGGGACAGGGGCGGCTAATGAAAAACTGTTTTTT	CASSPTGTGAANEKLFF
TRBV6-6	NA	TRBD2	TRBJ2-2	TGTGCCAGCAGTTACCGGGGGGCGAACACCGGGGAGCTGTTTTTT	CASSYRGANTGELFF
TRBV11-3	NA	NA	TRBJ2-1	TGTGCCAGCAGCACCCTGGGACTGGCGACCTACAATGAGCAGTTCTTC	CASSTLGLATYNEQFF
TRBV12-5	NA	NA	TRBJ2-2	TGTGCTAGTGGTTTGGATTACGGGGAGCTGTTTTTT	CASGLDYGELFF
TRBV4-3	NA	TRBD2	TRBJ2-3	TGCGCCAGCAGCCAAGGGTCACTAGCGGTTAGCACAGATACGCAGTATTTT	CASSQGSLAVSTDTQYF
TRBV9	NA	TRBD1	TRBJ1-1	TGTGCCAGCAGCCCGACAGGGACCCTGAGCACTGAAGCTTTCTTT	CASSPTGTLSTEAFF
TRBV4-2	few	TRBD1	TRBJ2-2	TGTGCCAGCAGCCAACGTAGACAGGGGAACACCGGGGAGCTGTTTTTT	CASSQRRQGNTGELFF
TRBV15	NA	NA	TRBJ2-4	TGTGCCACCAGTCCGGAGGGCCGTAACATTCAGTACTTC	CATSPEGRNIQYF
TRBV5-1	NA	NA	TRBJ2-2	TGCGCCAGCAGCTTTACCCCGGGCACCGGGGAGCTGTTTTTT	CASSFTPGTGELFF
TRBV3-1/TRBV3-2	NA	TRBD2	TRBJ2-3	TGTGCCAGCAGTCAACGAGGGAGGGCAGATACGCAGTATTTT	CASSQRGRADTQYF
TRBV5-4	once	NA	TRBJ2-5	TGTGCCAGCAGAGAAGGGGGTAGGGAGACCCAGTACTTC	CASREGGRETQYF
TRBV7-6	few	NA	TRBJ2-7	TGTGCCAGCAGCTTAGAACAACAATACGAGCAGTACTTC	CASSLEQQYEQYF
TRBV5-6	NA	TRBD1	TRBJ1-2	TGTGCCAGCAGCCTCCCGACAGGGGATATAGGATATGGCTACACCTTC	CASSLPTGDIGYGYTF
TRBV9	NA	NA	TRBJ1-2	TGTGCCAGCAGCGTAGCCGGAGTAGGGGCAAGACAAGTTTATGGCTACACCTTC	CASSVAGVGARQVYGYTF
TRBV9	NA	NA	TRBJ2-6	TGTGCCAGCAGCGTATCTGGGGGGTGGACGGGGGCCAACGTCCTGACTTTC	CASSVSGGWTGANVLTF
TRBV28	NA	NA	TRBJ1-6	TGTGCCAGCAGTTTGGGCAGTCGAAATTCACCCCTCCACTTT	CASSLGSRNSPLHF
TRBV2	NA	TRBD1	TRBJ2-3	TGTGCCAGCAAATCAACCCTGGGACAGGGTGCAGATACGCAGTATTTT	CASKSTLGQGADTQYF
TRBV3-1/TRBV3-2	few	NA	TRBJ1-2	TGTGCCAGCAGCCAGGGGGGGGTCGGCTACACCTTC	CASSQGGVGYTF
TRBV5-8	NA	TRBD1	TRBJ1-2	TGTGCCAGCAGCTTTGTCTACGGGACAGGGAACGAATATGGCTACACCTTC	CASSFVYGTGNEYGYTF
TRBV6-2/TRBV6-3	NA	NA	TRBJ2-5	TGTGCCAGCAGTTACTCACAGGGCCGGACTTTGCGACTTAACCAAGAGACCCAGTACTTC	CASSYSQGRTLRLNQETQYF
TRBV19	NA	NA	TRBJ2-2	TGTGCCAGTAGCCTCCCCCGCGGGATCAACACCGGGGAGCTGTTTTTT	CASSLPRGINTGELFF
TRBV19	NA	NA	TRBJ2-3	TGTGCCAGTAGTATGGGGGCCGCAGATACGCAGTATTTT	CASSMGAADTQYF
TRBV5-5	few	NA	TRBJ1-1	TGTGCCAGCAGCTTGGTACAGGAAGCTTTCTTT	CASSLVQEAFF
TRBV19	NA	TRBD2	TRBJ2-1	TGTGCCAGTAGTACGGTAACTAGCGGTGGAGGAAATGAGCAGTTCTTC	CASSTVTSGGGNEQFF
TRBV3-1/TRBV3-2	NA	NA	TRBJ2-1	TGTGCCAGCAGCCAATCTGTATTGAATGAGCAGTTCTTC	CASSQSVLNEQFF
TRBV7-9	NA	TRBD2	TRBJ2-6	TGTGCCAGCAGCTTAGAGACTAGCGGGAGGTTCTCTGGGGCCAACGTCCTGACTTTC	CASSLETSGRFSGANVLTF
TRBV6-6	NA	NA	TRBJ1-5	TGTGCCAGCGGCCCCGGGGGGGAGGTTCAGCCCCAGCATTTT	CASGPGGEVQPQHF
TRBV19	once	TRBD2	TRBJ2-5	TGTGCCAGCCGATTGACTAGCGGGAAAGAGACCCAGTACTTC	CASRLTSGKETQYF
TRBV5-1	NA	TRBD2	TRBJ2-1	TGCGCCAGCAGCTCCGGGGAGCGGGACTCCTACAATGAGCAGTTCTTC	CASSSGERDSYNEQFF
TRBV2	NA	TRBD2	TRBJ2-3	TGTGCCAGCAGTGTGGGGGCCAGCGGGAGTGGTACGCAGTATTTT	CASSVGASGSGTQYF
TRBV15	NA	NA	TRBJ2-1	TGTGCCACCAGCGGGGACAGGGTAGCGGGATACAATGAGCAGTTCTTC	CATSGDRVAGYNEQFF
TRBV9	NA	TRBD1	TRBJ1-4	TGTGCCAGCAGCGTAGCGGGGACAGGGGATACTGTGTTTTTT	CASSVAGTGDTVFF
TRBV7-9	NA	NA	TRBJ2-7	TGTGCCAGCAGCGTAGACAGGCACAGCTCCTACGAGCAGTACTTC	CASSVDRHSSYEQYF
TRBV7-2	NA	NA	TRBJ1-6	TGTGCCAGCAGCTTAGTAGGGGGTTTCGATTCACCCCTCCACTTT	CASSLVGGFDSPLHF
TRBV11-2	NA	NA	TRBJ1-6	TGTGCCAGCGGGGGGGGACTTCTAAATTCACCCCTCCACTTT	CASGGGLLNSPLHF
TRBV6-2/TRBV6-3	NA	NA	TRBJ2-3	TGTGCCAGCAGTTACGCCCCCGACTTCCCCACAGATACGCAGTATTTT	CASSYAPDFPTDTQYF
TRBV28	NA	NA	TRBJ2-2	TGTGCCAGCAGTTTAGTAACCGGGGAGCTGTTTTTT	CASSLVTGELFF
TRBV25-1	few	TRBD1	TRBJ2-5	TGTGCCAGCAGTCCCCCATTGGGACAGCAAGAGACCCAGTACTTC	CASSPPLGQQETQYF
TRBV15	NA	NA	TRBJ2-1	TGTGCCACCAGCAGAGATCGTACATCCGGGAGCTACAATGAGCAGTTCTTC	CATSRDRTSGSYNEQFF
TRBV7-9	NA	NA	TRBJ2-3	TGTGCCAGCAGCTTAGAAGGACAGTCGACCGATACGCAGTATTTT	CASSLEGQSTDTQYF
TRBV30	once	TRBD2	TRBJ2-2	TGTGCCTGGAGTGTAAAGGAGCGGGAGTACACCGGGGAGCTGTTTTTT	CAWSVKEREYTGELFF
TRBV5-1	NA	TRBD2	TRBJ2-3	TGCGCCAGCAGCTTGGAGGGGACTAGCCCAGATACGCAGTATTTT	CASSLEGTSPDTQYF
TRBV25-1	once	TRBD1	TRBJ1-2	TGTGCCAGCAGTGAACAAGGGGGCACAGGGAATGGCTACACCTTC	CASSEQGGTGNGYTF
TRBV5-1	NA	TRBD2	TRBJ2-1	TGCGCCAGCAGCCAGACTAGCGGGAGAATCAATGAGCAGTTCTTC	CASSQTSGRINEQFF